The clone carrying this TCR beta chain was counted between two and nine times. Its target is not known. The V and J ends lost 2 bases and 0 bases respectively, with 7 bases between them. Looked up from germline, CDR1 is DFQATT and CDR2 is SNEGSKA (reference sequence). CDR3 size: 13 residues. The data were taken from a study of vaccination and CD4 T cells after COVID-19. An Oncomine TCR Beta short-read assay was used to sequence the DNA from cultured CD4+ T cells. The source of extracted genomic DNA was cultured CD4+ T cells. TCRdb itself ran the PCR reads through MiXCR, one entry per CDR3 protein. The table lists about 12,000 distinct CDR3 sequences, 20% to 25% of them singletons. Treatment indicated: roughly 11-day PBMC culture with coronavirus spike peptide pools or control peptides (ViraFEST assay).

The chain links TRBV20-1 to TRBJ1-1, with D unresolved. The TCR was taken from a human donor who received a COVID-19 vaccine. Source: CD4+ T cells from blood, cultured in vitro, taken before SARS-CoV-2 vaccination. CDR3 coding DNA: TGCAGTGCTAGAAAGGGTTTGAACACTGAAGCTTTCTTT. Its protein is CSARKGLNTEAFF.